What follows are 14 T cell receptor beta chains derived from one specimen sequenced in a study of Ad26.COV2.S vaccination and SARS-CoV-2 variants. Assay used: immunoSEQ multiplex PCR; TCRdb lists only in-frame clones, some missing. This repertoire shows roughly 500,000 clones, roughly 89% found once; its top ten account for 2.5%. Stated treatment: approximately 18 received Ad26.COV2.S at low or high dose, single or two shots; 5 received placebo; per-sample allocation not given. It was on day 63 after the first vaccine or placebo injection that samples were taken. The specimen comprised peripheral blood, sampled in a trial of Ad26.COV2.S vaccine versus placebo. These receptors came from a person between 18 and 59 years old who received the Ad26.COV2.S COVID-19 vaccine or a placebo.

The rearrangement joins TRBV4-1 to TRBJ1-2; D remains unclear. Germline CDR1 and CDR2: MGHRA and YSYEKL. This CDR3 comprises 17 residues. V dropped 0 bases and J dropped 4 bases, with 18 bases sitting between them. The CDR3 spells CASSQDDRAFSSYGYTF. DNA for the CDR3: TGCGCCAGCAGCCAAGATGATAGGGCCTTTTCTAGCTATGGCTACACCTTC.

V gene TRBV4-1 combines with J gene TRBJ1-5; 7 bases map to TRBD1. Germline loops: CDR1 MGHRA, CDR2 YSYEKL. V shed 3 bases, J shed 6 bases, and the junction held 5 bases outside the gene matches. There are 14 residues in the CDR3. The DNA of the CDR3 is TGCGCCAGCAGCCAGAGGGCAGGGGGTCAGCCCCAGCATTTT. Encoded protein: CASSQRAGGQPQHF.

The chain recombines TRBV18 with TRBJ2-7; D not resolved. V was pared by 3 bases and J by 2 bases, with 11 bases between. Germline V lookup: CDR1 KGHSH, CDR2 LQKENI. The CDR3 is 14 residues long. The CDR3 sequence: CASSPSGSAYEQYV. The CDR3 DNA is TGTGCCAGCTCACCCTCCGGAAGCGCCTACGAGCAGTACGTC.

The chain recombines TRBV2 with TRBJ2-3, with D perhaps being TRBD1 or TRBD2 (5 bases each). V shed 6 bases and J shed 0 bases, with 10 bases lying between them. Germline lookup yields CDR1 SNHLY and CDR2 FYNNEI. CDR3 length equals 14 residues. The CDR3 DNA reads TGTGCCAGCAGGGGACGCGTCAGCACAGATACGCAGTATTTT. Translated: CASRGRVSTDTQYF.

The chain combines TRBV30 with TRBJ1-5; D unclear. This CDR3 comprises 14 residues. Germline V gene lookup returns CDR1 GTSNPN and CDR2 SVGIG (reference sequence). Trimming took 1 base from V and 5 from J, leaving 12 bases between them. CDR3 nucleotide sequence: TGTGCCTGGAGTGCTCTCACGGTTGATCAGCCCCAGCATTTT. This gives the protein CAWSALTVDQPQHF.

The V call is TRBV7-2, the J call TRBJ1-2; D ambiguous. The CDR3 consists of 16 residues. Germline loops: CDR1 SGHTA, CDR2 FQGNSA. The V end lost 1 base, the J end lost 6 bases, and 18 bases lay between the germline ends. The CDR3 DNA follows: TGTGCCAGCAGCTTAGAAGGTTGGGGTCGGGGAGATGGCTACACCTTC. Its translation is CASSLEGWGRGDGYTF.

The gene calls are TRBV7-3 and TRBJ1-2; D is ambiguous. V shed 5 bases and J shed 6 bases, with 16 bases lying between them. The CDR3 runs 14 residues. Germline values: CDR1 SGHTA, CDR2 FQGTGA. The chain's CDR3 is CASSPRGPGDGYTF. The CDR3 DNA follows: TGTGCCAGCAGCCCTCGAGGACCCGGTGATGGCTACACCTTC.

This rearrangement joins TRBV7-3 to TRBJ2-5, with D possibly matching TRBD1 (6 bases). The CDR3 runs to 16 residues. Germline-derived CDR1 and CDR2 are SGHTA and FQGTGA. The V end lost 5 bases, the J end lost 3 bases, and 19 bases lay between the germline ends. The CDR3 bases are TGTGCCAGCAGCGTATCGGGGCAGGACAGTGAAGAGACCCAGTACTTC. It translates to CASSVSGQDSEETQYF. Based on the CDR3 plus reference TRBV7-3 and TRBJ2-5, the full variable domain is GAGVSQTPSNKVTEKGKYVELRCDPISGHTALYWYRQSLGQGPEFLIYFQGTGAADDSGLPNDRFFAVRPEGSVSTLKIQRTERGDSAVYLCASSVSGQDSEETQYFGPGTRLLVL.

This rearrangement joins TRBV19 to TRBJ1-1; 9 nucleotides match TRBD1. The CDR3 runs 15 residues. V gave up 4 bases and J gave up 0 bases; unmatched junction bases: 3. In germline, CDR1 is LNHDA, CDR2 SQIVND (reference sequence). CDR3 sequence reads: CASSTGTGLNTEAFF. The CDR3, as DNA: TGTGCCAGTAGTACCGGGACAGGGCTGAACACTGAAGCTTTCTTT.

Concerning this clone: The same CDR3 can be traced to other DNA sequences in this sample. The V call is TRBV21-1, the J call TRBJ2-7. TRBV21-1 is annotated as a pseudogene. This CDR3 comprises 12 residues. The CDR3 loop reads CASSGRSYEQYV. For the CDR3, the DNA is TGTGCCAGCAGCGGGCGGTCCTACGAGCAGTACGTC.

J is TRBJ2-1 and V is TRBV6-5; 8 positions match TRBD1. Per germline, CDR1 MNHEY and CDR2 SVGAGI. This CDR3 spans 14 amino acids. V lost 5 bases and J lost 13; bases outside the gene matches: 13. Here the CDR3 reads CASSPSGTGWRQFF. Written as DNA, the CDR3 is TGTGCCAGCAGTCCCTCCGGGACAGGCTGGCGCCAGTTCTTC.

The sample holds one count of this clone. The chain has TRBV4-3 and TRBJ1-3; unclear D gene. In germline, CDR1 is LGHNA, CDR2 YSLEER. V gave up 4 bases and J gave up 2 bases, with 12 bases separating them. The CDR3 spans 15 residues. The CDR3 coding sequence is TGCGCCAGCAGCCCGCTGGTAGGGCCTGGAAACACCATATATTTT. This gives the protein CASSPLVGPGNTIYF.

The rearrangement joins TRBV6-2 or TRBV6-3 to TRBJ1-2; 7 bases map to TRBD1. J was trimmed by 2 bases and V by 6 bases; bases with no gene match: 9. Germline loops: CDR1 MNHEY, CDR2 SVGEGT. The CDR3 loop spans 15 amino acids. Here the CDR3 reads CASSRPQGQNYGYTF. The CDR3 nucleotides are TGTGCCAGCAGCCGGCCACAGGGACAGAACTATGGCTACACCTTC.

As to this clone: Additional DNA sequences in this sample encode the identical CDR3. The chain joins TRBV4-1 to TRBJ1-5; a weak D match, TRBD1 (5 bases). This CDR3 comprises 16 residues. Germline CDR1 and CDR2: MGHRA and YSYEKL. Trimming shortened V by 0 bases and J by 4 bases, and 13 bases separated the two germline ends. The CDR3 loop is CASSQDWGSPNQPQHF. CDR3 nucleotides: TGCGCCAGCAGCCAAGATTGGGGCAGTCCTAATCAGCCCCAGCATTTT.